These 16 T cell receptor beta chains were all obtained from the same sample, sequenced in a study of blood T cell repertoires in COVID-19. TCRdb keeps only in-frame clones here, not all; method: immunoSEQ multiplex PCR. The data hold approximately 74,000 clones, with approximately 80% observed a single time. Material: peripheral blood. Receptors were obtained from an elderly man with active or convalescent COVID-19.

The V gene is TRBV5-4, the J gene TRBJ2-5; TRBD2 aligns across 14 bases. Germline V CDR1 and CDR2: SGHNT, YYREEE (reference sequence). Losses at the gene ends were 0 bases for V and 2 bases for J; bases not matched to a gene: 3. The CDR3 has 17 residues. CDR3 sequence (DNA): TGTGCCAGCAGCTTGGGACTAGCGGGAGGGCGTCAAGAGACCCAGTACTTC. As protein: CASSLGLAGGRQETQYF. The complete variable domain, with remaining parts taken from reference TRBV5-4 and TRBJ2-5, reads ETGVTQSPTHLIKTRGQQVTLRCSSQSGHNTVSWYQQALGQGPQFIFQYYREEENGRGNFPPRFSGLQFPNYSSELNVNALELDDSALYLCASSLGLAGGRQETQYFGPGTRLLVL.

This chain joins TRBV2 and TRBJ2-7; 8 bases align to TRBD2. The CDR3 covers 15 residues. Germline trimming cut 1 base from V and 2 bases from J; bases unmatched to any gene: 4. Germline CDR1 SNHLY, CDR2 FYNNEI. The CDR3 DNA reads TGTGCCAGCAGTGAAGAGTCTAGCGGGCCCTACGAGCAGTACTTC. Amino acids: CASSEESSGPYEQYF.

The chain is built from TRBV7-9 and TRBJ2-1; 8 bases line up with TRBD1. Germline V lookup: CDR1 SEHNR, CDR2 FQNEAQ (reference sequence). The CDR3 is 13 amino acids. The V segment lost 6 bases and the J segment 9 bases; nucleotides outside the gene matches: 7. CDR3 residues: CASSRQGISEQFF. CDR3 DNA: TGTGCCAGCAGTAGACAGGGGATTAGTGAGCAGTTCTTC.

As DNA, the CDR3 is TGCGCCAGCAGCCCGACAGGGGGCCAGGTGGAGACCCAGTACTTC. Amino acids: CASSPTGGQVETQYF. This sequence joins TRBV5-1 and TRBJ2-5, with 10 positions matching TRBD1. The V gene's germline CDR1 is SGHRS and CDR2 YFSETQ. This CDR3 is 15 amino acids long. Trimming took 4 bases from V and 5 from J; bases not matched to a gene: 8.

Only one count was recorded for this clone. This chain links TRBV27 with TRBJ2-7; the match to TRBD2 covers 10 bases. Germline CDR1 is MNHEY and CDR2 is SMNVEV (reference sequence). The ends lost 4 bases at V and 4 bases at J; junction bases unmatched: 7. The CDR3 covers 15 residues. CDR3 sequence (DNA): TGTGCCAGCAGTTCGGTTCTAGCGGGAGAGTACGAGCAGTACTTC. It is translated as CASSSVLAGEYEQYF.

The V call is TRBV21-1, the J call TRBJ2-2; the table assigns TRBD1, which was not confirmed against the DNA. TRBV21-1 represents a pseudogene. The CDR3 has 16 amino acids. CDR3 nucleotide sequence: TGTGCCAGCAGCATCTCCGACAGGGGGTACACCGGGGAGCTGTTTTTT. Its protein product is CASSISDRGYTGELFF.

The chain is built from TRBV7-2 and TRBJ1-4; 7 bases are a match to TRBD1. Losses at the gene ends were 5 bases for V and 4 bases for J; bases not matched to a gene: 4. Germline V CDR1 and CDR2: SGHTA, FQGNSA. This CDR3 is built from 14 residues. The CDR3 region has the DNA TGTGCCAGCAGCAAGGGACAGCTTAATGAAAAACTGTTTTTT. Amino acids: CASSKGQLNEKLFF.

This clone has more than one count but fewer than ten. V gene TRBV23-1 combines with J gene TRBJ1-5; maybe TRBD1 (5 bases). TRBV23-1 is labeled an ORF, and its function is uncertain. The CDR3 runs 12 residues. Trimming shortened V by 4 bases and J by 9 bases, and 10 bases separated the two germline ends. The CDR3 bases are TGCGCCAGCAGTCCCGAAAGGGGGCCCCAGCATTTT. Its protein is CASSPERGPQHF.

This rearrangement joins TRBV6-5 to TRBJ2-1, with 9 bases identical to TRBD1. The CDR3 length is 14 residues. V shed 5 bases and J 5 bases; nucleotides not matched to a gene: 4. CDR1 MNHEY and CDR2 SVGAGI come from the germline V gene. The chain's CDR3 is CASSIRQGDNEQFF. CDR3 DNA sequence: TGTGCCAGCAGTATCCGACAGGGGGACAATGAGCAGTTCTTC.

CDR3 nucleotide sequence: TGTGCCAGTAGTCCGTGGGGACAGGGAGAAGCTTTCTTT. Its translation: CASSPWGQGEAFF. V and J are TRBV19 and TRBJ1-1; TRBD1 aligns across 9 bases. Losses at the gene ends were 5 bases for V and 8 bases for J; bases not matched to a gene: 6. This CDR3 comprises 13 residues. In germline, CDR1 is LNHDA, CDR2 SQIVND (reference sequence).

The chain uses TRBV7-8 and TRBJ2-7; a possible D gene is TRBD1 (7 bases). This CDR3 comprises 14 residues. The V and J ends lost 1 base and 7 bases respectively, with 14 bases between them. Looked up from germline, CDR1 is SGHVS and CDR2 is FQNEAQ. This chain's CDR3 is CASSLGRRGREQYF. The CDR3 DNA reads as TGTGCCAGCAGCTTAGGGCGGAGGGGGCGGGAGCAGTACTTC.

V usage is TRBV19 and J usage is TRBJ1-2; 7 bases line up with TRBD1. Trimming cost V 10 bases and J 1 base; bases outside gene matches: 15. From germline, CDR1 is LNHDA and CDR2 SQIVND (reference sequence). This CDR3 region has 16 residues. The CDR3 region has the DNA TGTGCCACCTCCCCCCGGGGGACAGCGAGTAACTATGGCTACACCTTC. It translates to CATSPRGTASNYGYTF.

DNA of the CDR3: TGTGCCAGTAGTCCCTCTCACAGGGTGAACTATGGCTACACCTTC. Amino acid sequence: CASSPSHRVNYGYTF. The rearrangement links TRBV19 to TRBJ1-2; TRBD1 might be the D (6 bases). The CDR3 covers 15 residues. V lost 5 bases and J 2 bases, leaving 15 bases between the germline ends. Germline V CDR1 and CDR2: LNHDA, SQIVND (reference sequence). The full variable domain, in which reference TRBV19 and TRBJ1-2 provide the parts outside the CDR3, is DGGITQSPKYLFRKEGQNVTLSCEQNLNHDAMYWYRQDPGQGLRLIYYSQIVNDFQKGDIAEGYSVSREKKESFPLTVTSAQKNPTAFYLCASSPSHRVNYGYTFGSGTRLTVV.

Only one count was recorded for this clone. This rearrangement joins TRBV30 to TRBJ1-4; D is unclear. Germline lookup yields CDR1 GTSNPN and CDR2 SVGIG (reference sequence). The CDR3 is 13 amino acids. V was cut by 3 bases and J by 0 bases, with 5 bases left in between. The CDR3 sequence: CAWSPTTNEKLFF. CDR3 DNA: TGTGCCTGGAGCCCAACAACTAATGAAAAACTGTTTTTT.

V usage is TRBV7-8 and J usage is TRBJ1-2; 11 bases map to TRBD1. The CDR3 totals 15 residues. V was pared by 5 bases and J by 4 bases, with 6 bases of the junction left unmatched. The V gene's germline CDR1 is SGHVS and CDR2 FQNEAQ. CDR3: CASSRRDRGSYGYTF. CDR3 nucleotides: TGTGCCAGCAGCCGACGGGACAGGGGGAGCTATGGCTACACCTTC.

This clone was seen a few times. This sequence joins TRBV7-2 and TRBJ2-2; possible D gene TRBD1, 6 bases. This CDR3 is 18 amino acids long. V lost 6 bases, J lost 4 bases, and 24 bases lay in between. The V gene's germline CDR1 is SGHTA and CDR2 FQGNSA. The CDR3, as DNA: TGTGCCAGCAGGCCCCGGGCCAGGGGTTCGACAGTCACCGGGGAGCTGTTTTTT. This codes for CASRPRARGSTVTGELFF.